This is a list of T cell receptor beta chains from one sample in a study of CD8 T cells in Susac syndrome. TCRdb recomputed calls from the immunoSEQ multiplex PCR reads with MiXCR, one row per CDR3 protein. The sample gives about 140,000 distinct CDR3 sequences, under 97% of which show up once; roughly 0.08% is in the top ten. Sequencing input: CD4+ T cells from PBMCs. Receptors were obtained from a human donor with Susac syndrome. The CDR3 runs from the conserved cysteine through the conserved F or W. Fields, in order: J gene, V gene, D gene, clone size, CDR3 protein, CDR3 DNA. A D gene is named only where the DNA matches it firmly. A clone size is listed for some rows: how often the clone was seen (once, few, many), or a class if it is expanded.

J: TRBJ1-1; V: TRBV6-5; D: TRBD1; size: once; CDR3: CASRSGTGGRTEAFF; DNA: TGTGCCAGCAGGTCCGGGACAGGGGGAAGAACTGAAGCTTTCTTT
J: TRBJ2-5; V: TRBV14; D: NA; size: NA; CDR3: CASSQGRGTAKTQYF; DNA: TGTGCCAGCAGCCAAGGTCGCGGGACTGCCAAGACCCAGTACTTC
J: TRBJ2-3; V: TRBV5-1; D: NA; size: NA; CDR3: CASSRTGGVDTQYF; DNA: TGCGCCAGCAGCCGGACTGGTGGCGTAGATACGCAGTATTTT
J: TRBJ2-1; V: TRBV7-9; D: NA; size: NA; CDR3: CASSETVEQFF; DNA: TGTGCCAGCAGCGAAACCGTTGAGCAGTTCTTC
J: TRBJ1-2; V: TRBV5-1; D: NA; size: NA; CDR3: CASSWVSGATNYGYTF; DNA: TGCGCCAGCAGCTGGGTCTCCGGCGCGACTAACTATGGCTACACCTTC
J: TRBJ1-2; V: TRBV7-2; D: NA; size: NA; CDR3: CASSSTGTVANYGYTF; DNA: TGTGCCAGCAGCTCTACCGGGACTGTAGCTAACTATGGCTACACCTTC
J: TRBJ1-6; V: TRBV19; D: NA; size: NA; CDR3: CASRRIGGDSPLHF; DNA: TGTGCCAGTAGGCGGATTGGAGGCGATTCACCCCTCCACTTT
J: TRBJ2-7; V: TRBV20-1; D: TRBD1; size: NA; CDR3: CSAREGTGPSYEQYF; DNA: TGCAGTGCTAGAGAGGGGACAGGGCCGTCCTACGAGCAGTACTTC
J: TRBJ2-7; V: TRBV7-2; D: NA; size: NA; CDR3: CASSHGAFDEQYF; DNA: TGTGCCAGCAGCCACGGGGCATTTGACGAGCAGTACTTC
J: TRBJ1-1; V: TRBV29-1; D: NA; size: once; CDR3: CSVARAMAGGAFF; DNA: TGCAGCGTTGCGAGGGCGATGGCCGGAGGGGCTTTCTTT
J: TRBJ2-7; V: TRBV20-1; D: TRBD1; size: NA; CDR3: CSARDRDYEQYF; DNA: TGCAGTGCTAGGGACAGGGACTACGAGCAGTACTTC
J: TRBJ2-7; V: TRBV6-5; D: NA; size: NA; CDR3: CASSSSPNEQYF; DNA: TGTGCCAGCAGTTCCAGTCCTAACGAGCAGTACTTC
J: TRBJ2-1; V: TRBV12-5; D: NA; size: NA; CDR3: CASGLVRDPIFF; DNA: TGTGCTAGTGGTTTGGTAAGGGACCCCATATTCTTC
J: TRBJ1-3; V: TRBV29-1; D: NA; size: NA; CDR3: CSGRVGNTIYF; DNA: TGCAGCGGCAGAGTGGGAAACACCATATATTTT
J: TRBJ2-7; V: TRBV28; D: TRBD1; size: NA; CDR3: CASSLMGTGGLEQYF; DNA: TGTGCCAGCAGTTTAATGGGGACAGGGGGTCTCGAGCAGTACTTC
J: TRBJ1-2; V: TRBV20-1; D: TRBD1; size: once; CDR3: CSATLGQVGYGYTF; DNA: TGCAGTGCTACCCTTGGACAGGTCGGGTATGGCTACACCTTC
J: TRBJ2-3; V: TRBV7-9; D: TRBD2; size: NA; CDR3: CASSLLAGGTHTQYF; DNA: TGTGCCAGCAGCTTACTAGCGGGGGGGACACATACGCAGTATTTT
J: TRBJ2-7; V: TRBV5-4; D: TRBD2; size: NA; CDR3: CASSLVGAGERVYEQYF; DNA: TGTGCCAGCAGCTTGGTCGGGGCGGGAGAAAGGGTCTACGAGCAGTACTTC